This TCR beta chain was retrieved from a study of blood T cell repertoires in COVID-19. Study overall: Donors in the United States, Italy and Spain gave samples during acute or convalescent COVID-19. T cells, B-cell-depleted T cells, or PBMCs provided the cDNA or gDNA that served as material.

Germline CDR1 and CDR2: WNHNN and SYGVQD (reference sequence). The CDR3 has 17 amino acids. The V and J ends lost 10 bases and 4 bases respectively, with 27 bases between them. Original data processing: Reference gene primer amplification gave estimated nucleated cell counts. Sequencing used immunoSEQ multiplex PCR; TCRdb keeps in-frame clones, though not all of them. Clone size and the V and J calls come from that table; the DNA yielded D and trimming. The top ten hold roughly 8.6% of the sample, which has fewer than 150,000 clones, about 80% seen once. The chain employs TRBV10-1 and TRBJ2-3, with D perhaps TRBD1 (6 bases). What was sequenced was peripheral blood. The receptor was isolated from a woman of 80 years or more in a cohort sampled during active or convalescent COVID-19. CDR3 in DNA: TGCGCCATCCCCTCACCGGGACACCTTACGACCGCAGATACGCAGTATTTT. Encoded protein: CAIPSPGHLTTADTQYF.